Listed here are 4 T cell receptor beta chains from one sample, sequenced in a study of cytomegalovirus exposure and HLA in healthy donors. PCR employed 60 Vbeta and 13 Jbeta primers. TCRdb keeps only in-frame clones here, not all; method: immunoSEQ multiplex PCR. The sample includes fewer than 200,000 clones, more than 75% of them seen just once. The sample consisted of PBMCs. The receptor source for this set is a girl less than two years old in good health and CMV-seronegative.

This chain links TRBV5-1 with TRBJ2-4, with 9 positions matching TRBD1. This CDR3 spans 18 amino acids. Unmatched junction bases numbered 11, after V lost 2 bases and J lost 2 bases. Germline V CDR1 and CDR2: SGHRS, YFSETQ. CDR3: CASSFGTGTLLTKNIQYF. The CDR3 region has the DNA TGCGCCAGCAGCTTCGGGACAGGGACACTCCTAACCAAAAACATTCAGTACTTC.

CDR3 nucleotide sequence: TGTGCCATCAGTGGCGAGGTCTCCTACGAGCAGTACTTC. Translation: CAISGEVSYEQYF. This chain joins TRBV10-3 and TRBJ2-7, with D uncertain. Germline CDR1 and CDR2: ENHRY and SYGVKD. V lost 4 bases to trimming and J lost 0 bases, with 7 bases between them. This CDR3 has 13 amino acids.

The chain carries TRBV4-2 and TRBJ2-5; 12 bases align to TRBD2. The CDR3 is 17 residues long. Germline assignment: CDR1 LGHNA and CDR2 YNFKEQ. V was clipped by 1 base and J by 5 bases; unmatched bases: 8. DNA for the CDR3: TGTGCCAGCAGCCAAGCCTCTAGCGGGGGGGTTCGCGAGACCCAGTACTTC. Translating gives CASSQASSGGVRETQYF.

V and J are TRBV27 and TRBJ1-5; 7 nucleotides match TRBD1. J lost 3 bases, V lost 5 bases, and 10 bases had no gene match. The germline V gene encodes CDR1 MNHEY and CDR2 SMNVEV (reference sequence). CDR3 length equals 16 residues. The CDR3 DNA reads TGTGCCAGCAGTCCCAAGGGACAGATCCCCAATCAGCCCCAGCATTTT. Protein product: CASSPKGQIPNQPQHF.